These 5 T cell receptor beta chains were all obtained from the same sample, sequenced in a study of blood T cell repertoires in COVID-19. Measured with immunoSEQ multiplex PCR; TCRdb has only the in-frame clones, and not every one. The sample yields 200,000 to 250,000 clones, about 90% seen once. The sequencing input was peripheral blood. The receptors come from a man aged 40-55 years with active or convalescent COVID-19.

The chain has TRBV24-1 and TRBJ2-1; TRBD1 might be the D (6 bases). V lost 3 bases and J 4 bases, leaving 9 bases between the germline ends. The CDR3 covers 14 residues. Per germline, CDR1 KGHDR and CDR2 SFDVKD. The DNA for the CDR3 is TGTGCCACCAGTGATGAGACAGGTTACAATGAGCAGTTCTTC. It encodes CATSDETGYNEQFF.

The V call is TRBV2, the J call TRBJ1-6; D ambiguous. V was pared by 7 bases and J by 4 bases, with 5 bases between. Germline V gives CDR1 SNHLY, CDR2 FYNNEI. The CDR3 totals 12 residues. Here the CDR3 reads CASIQYNSPLHF. The CDR3 coding sequence is TGTGCCAGCATCCAATATAATTCACCCCTCCACTTT.

The chain recombines TRBV27 with TRBJ2-1; TRBD2 matches 8 bases. This CDR3 spans 17 amino acids. CDR1 MNHEY and CDR2 SMNVEV come from the germline V gene (reference sequence). V shed 6 bases, J shed 0 bases, and the junction held 10 bases outside the gene matches. CDR3 sequence reads: CASSQSQAGVSYNEQFF. The CDR3 DNA sequence: TGTGCCAGCAGCCAATCCCAAGCGGGAGTCTCCTACAATGAGCAGTTCTTC.

This clone showed up just a few times. This chain connects TRBV3-1 (or the pseudogene TRBV3-2) to TRBJ1-5; no reliable D call. V lost 4 bases to trimming and J lost 6 bases, with 16 bases between them. This CDR3 contains 15 residues. Germline CDR1 LGHDT, CDR2 YNNKEL (reference sequence). CDR3 loop: CASSLGGGRSQPQHF. The CDR3 DNA follows: TGTGCCAGCAGCCTCGGAGGAGGGAGGAGTCAGCCCCAGCATTTT.

V usage is TRBV7-2 and J usage is TRBJ1-5, with D tentatively TRBD1 (6 bases). The V and J ends lost 0 bases and 4 bases respectively, with 13 bases between them. Germline loops: CDR1 SGHTA, CDR2 FQGNSA. This CDR3 region has 16 residues. The CDR3 reads CASSLAWGGRNQPQHF. For the CDR3, the DNA is TGTGCCAGCAGCTTAGCGTGGGGGGGGCGGAATCAGCCCCAGCATTTT. The full variable domain, rest sourced from reference TRBV7-2 and TRBJ1-5, is GAGVSQSPSNKVTEKGKDVELRCDPISGHTALYWYRQSLGQGLEFLIYFQGNSAPDKSGLPSDRFSAERTGGSVSTLTIQRTQQEDSAVYLCASSLAWGGRNQPQHFGDGTRLSIL.